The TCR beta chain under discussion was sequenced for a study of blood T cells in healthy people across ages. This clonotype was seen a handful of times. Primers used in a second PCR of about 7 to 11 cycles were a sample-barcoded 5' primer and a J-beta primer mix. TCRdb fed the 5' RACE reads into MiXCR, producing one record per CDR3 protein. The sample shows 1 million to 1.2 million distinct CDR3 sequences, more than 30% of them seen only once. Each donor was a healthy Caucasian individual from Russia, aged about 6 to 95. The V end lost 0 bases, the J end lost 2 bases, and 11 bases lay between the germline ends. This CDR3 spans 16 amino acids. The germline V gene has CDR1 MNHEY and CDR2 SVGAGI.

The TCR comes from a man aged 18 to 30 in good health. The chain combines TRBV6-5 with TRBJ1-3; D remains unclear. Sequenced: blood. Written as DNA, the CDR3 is TGTGCCAGCAGTTACTCGATGAGCGGGACTGGAAACACCATATATTTT. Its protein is CASSYSMSGTGNTIYF.